The sample holds a few counts of the clone carrying this TCR beta chain. This specimen comes from a study of blood T cell repertoires in COVID-19. Study-level information: The United States, Italy and Spain supplied acute and convalescent COVID-19 samples. PBMCs, B-cell-depleted T cells, or T cells were the source of the cDNA or gDNA that made up the material.

Residents of 24 US areas, aged about 18 to 89 years, made up the participants. The CDR3 is made up of 15 amino acids. The V end was cut by 5 bases, the J end by 2 bases, with 13 bases between. Germline CDR1 and CDR2: MDHEN and SYDVKM. Data came from immunoSEQ multiplex PCR; TCRdb stores just in-frame clones and leaves some out. The repertoire consists of 150,000 to 250,000 clones, with more than 65% occurring once and the leading ten covering 6.5% to 9.5%. This receptor was taken from a man aged 40-49 years who had recovered from COVID-19. The genes are TRBV28 and TRBJ1-3, with D perhaps TRBD1 (6 bases). Sequencing input: PBMCs or T cells enriched from blood (not recorded which). CDR3 coding DNA: TGTGCCAGCAGTACAACGGACAGCCCTGGAAACACCATATATTTT. Residues: CASSTTDSPGNTIYF.